Listed below are T cell receptor beta chains from one sample, sequenced in a study of OX40 agonist ivuxolimab in advanced cancers. Profiling relied on immunoSEQ multiplex PCR, and the TCRdb table lists in-frame clones only, not all of them. The sample contains about 58,000 clones, over 65% of which appear only once. Sequenced material: CD4+ or CD8+ T cells sorted from blood, taken in a trial of the OX40 agonist ivuxolimab. The receptors come from an adult with an advanced solid tumor such as melanoma, head and neck, liver or kidney cancer. The CDR3 runs from the conserved cysteine through the conserved F or W. The D gene is left open where the match is weak. Clone size appears in some rows only: once, few, many, or a class for an expanded clone.

size	length	V	D	J	DNA	CDR3
NA	15	TRBV10-3	NA	TRBJ1-2	TGTGCCATCAGCCTGGAATTACGGGGTAGCTATGGCTACACCTTC	CAISLELRGSYGYTF
NA	15	TRBV5-4	TRBD1	TRBJ2-3	TGTGCCAGCAGCCCTCGGACAGGGAGCACAGATACGCAGTATTTT	CASSPRTGSTDTQYF
NA	12	TRBV29-1	NA	TRBJ1-1	TGCAGCGGATACAGGGCCGACACTGAAGCTTTCTTT	CSGYRADTEAFF
NA	17	TRBV19	NA	TRBJ2-6	TGTGCCAGTAGTCGGGTCTTAGAAAGCTCTGGGGCCAACGTCCTGACTTTC	CASSRVLESSGANVLTF
NA	13	TRBV10-3	NA	TRBJ1-1	TGTGCCATCACGTCACACTTGAACACTGAAGCTTTCTTT	CAITSHLNTEAFF
few	15	TRBV19	NA	TRBJ1-6	TGTGCCAGTGCCCGACAGTCCTCCTATAATTCACCCCTCCACTTT	CASARQSSYNSPLHF
NA	17	TRBV5-6	TRBD1	TRBJ1-1	TGTGCCAGCAGCTTGGTAGGACAGGTGATAATGAACACTGAAGCTTTCTTT	CASSLVGQVIMNTEAFF
NA	15	TRBV11-2	TRBD1	TRBJ1-2	TGTGCCAGCAGCGTACCATGGGACAGGGACTATGGCTACACCTTC	CASSVPWDRDYGYTF
NA	13	TRBV5-1	NA	TRBJ2-1	TGCGCCAGCAGCTTAGCGGACTACAATGAGCAGTTCTTC	CASSLADYNEQFF
NA	14	TRBV28	TRBD1	TRBJ1-2	TGTGCCAGCGAGGCCGGACAGGTCCTAGGTGGCTACACCTTC	CASEAGQVLGGYTF
NA	15	TRBV27	NA	TRBJ1-2	TGTGCCAGGACAGTCCCGAATTTGCCTAACTATGGCTACACCTTC	CARTVPNLPNYGYTF
NA	14	TRBV11-3	NA	TRBJ2-7	TGTGCCAGCAGCCCGGGACTGGGAACCTACGAGCAGTACTTC	CASSPGLGTYEQYF
NA	13	TRBV28	NA	TRBJ2-1	TGTGCCAGCAGTCCCTGGGGTGGTCATGAGCAGTTCTTC	CASSPWGGHEQFF
NA	16	TRBV19	NA	TRBJ2-1	TGTGCCAGTAGTTTAACTATTCGTTCGTCCCACAATGAGCAGTTCTTC	CASSLTIRSSHNEQFF
NA	16	TRBV7-9	TRBD1	TRBJ2-6	TGTGCCAGCAGCTTAGGGACAGGGGACGGGGCCAACGTCCTGACTTTC	CASSLGTGDGANVLTF
NA	14	TRBV5-1	NA	TRBJ2-4	TGCGCCAGCAGCTTGGACCCGGCGGAGGGCATTCAGTACTTC	CASSLDPAEGIQYF
NA	13	TRBV30	NA	TRBJ2-3	TGTGCCTGGGGACTGGGGGGCACAGATACGCAGTATTTT	CAWGLGGTDTQYF
once	13	TRBV5-4	TRBD2	TRBJ2-5	TGTGCCAGCAGCTCCGGGGGGAGGGAGACCCAGTACTTC	CASSSGGRETQYF
NA	13	TRBV10-3	TRBD1	TRBJ1-2	TGTGCCATCAGCGGGACAGGGGGGTATGGCTACACCTTC	CAISGTGGYGYTF
NA	14	TRBV19	TRBD1	TRBJ2-5	TGTGCCAGTAGCCCCGGACAGGGGCAAGAGACCCAGTACTTC	CASSPGQGQETQYF
NA	15	TRBV5-1	NA	TRBJ2-1	TGCGCCAGCAGCGATCCAGGGGGGGCCATCAATGAGCAGTTCTTC	CASSDPGGAINEQFF
NA	16	TRBV19	NA	TRBJ1-1	TGTGCCAGTAGTTTGGACACCGGTGTGGAGAACACTGAAGCTTTCTTT	CASSLDTGVENTEAFF
few	15	TRBV6-4	NA	TRBJ1-5	TGTGCCAGCGGCAGGGAGTTTAATAGCAATCAGCCCCAGCATTTT	CASGREFNSNQPQHF
NA	13	TRBV7-2	NA	TRBJ1-3	TGTGCCAGCAGCTTTAAGGTGGAAAACACCATATATTTT	CASSFKVENTIYF
NA	16	TRBV18	NA	TRBJ2-1	TGTGCCAGCTCACCACTGTCAAAAAGCTCCTACAATGAGCAGTTCTTC	CASSPLSKSSYNEQFF
NA	14	TRBV11-3	NA	TRBJ2-5	TGTGCCAGCAACAATCTGGGGTTAGGGGAGACCCAGTACTTC	CASNNLGLGETQYF